The TCR beta chain described here comes from a study of blood T cell repertoires in COVID-19 (TCRdb year 2020). Regarding the research as a whole: Samples covering the acute and convalescent phases of COVID-19 were provided by collaborators in the United States, Italy and Spain. The dataset comprised deeply sampled blood TCRbeta repertoires from subjects exposed to, actively infected with, or recovered from COVID-19. Samples came from the ongoing ImmuneRACE study (first 160 participants) plus 1,254 subjects from 6 global collaborators. The material from the prospective study consisted of cDNA or gDNA derived from T cells, B-cell-depleted T cells, or PBMCs. Where HLA class I and class II types were available, the types were taken from metadata supplied by the sample provider, not from assay-based typing. Nearly every sample came with metadata listing a de-identified subject ID, COVID-19 status, age in years and sex. A freely available public database, intended as a resource for researchers studying the immune response to SARS-CoV-2, is where the repertoires were released. What the research found in general, with its limitations: The amount of clinical and demographic metadata varied by source and participant and was provided uncurated.

A second Seattle source provided samples from volunteer blood donors who had recovered from COVID-19. The collaborating institutions used their own protocols to collect whole blood in K2EDTA tubes. Collaborator samples were shipped for TCRbeta analysis as frozen whole blood, isolated PBMCs, or DNA extracted from either sample type. The germline V gene specifies ENHRY as CDR1 and SYGVKD as CDR2. The CDR3 starts with the cysteine, ends with the phenylalanine, and has 15 residues. The CDR3 DNA has 45 bases and is translated from base 1. V loses 2 bases of germline sequence and J loses 1 base, and the interval between the two ends is 11 bases. As regards this clone: Its binding antigen is unknown. No clone much larger than this one lies a single base away; base qualities are absent.

TCRbeta CDR3 regions were amplified from genomic DNA using the immunoSEQ Assay, a bias-controlled multiplex PCR. As for how the authors treated the data: Within the assay, amplification of reference gene primers was used to estimate how many nucleated cells each sample contained. To quantify the absolute abundance of each unique TCRbeta CDR3 rearrangement, sequence reads were collapsed and filtered. Productive Simpson clonality was computed per sample as the square root of Simpson's diversity index over productive rearrangements. What TCRdb holds here is the immuneACCESS table cut down to in-frame rearrangements. Part of the clones is not present; checked against another copy, under half of the missing clones reflect an unresolved V gene, and the others are unexplained. That table is the source of V, J and clone size, and D and trimming were worked out from the DNA. This sample holds approximately 150,000 clones; around 83% were observed only once. 15% to 20% of the sample comes from the top ten.

Sequencing input: peripheral blood. Rearrangement joined TRBV10-3 to TRBJ1-2; no D gene can be assigned with confidence. This clonotype was obtained from a woman between 65 and 79 years old who had recovered from COVID-19. CDR3 protein: CAISESPILNYGYTF. The DNA sequence is as follows: TGTGCCATCAGTGAGAGCCCAATACTTAACTATGGCTACACCTTC.